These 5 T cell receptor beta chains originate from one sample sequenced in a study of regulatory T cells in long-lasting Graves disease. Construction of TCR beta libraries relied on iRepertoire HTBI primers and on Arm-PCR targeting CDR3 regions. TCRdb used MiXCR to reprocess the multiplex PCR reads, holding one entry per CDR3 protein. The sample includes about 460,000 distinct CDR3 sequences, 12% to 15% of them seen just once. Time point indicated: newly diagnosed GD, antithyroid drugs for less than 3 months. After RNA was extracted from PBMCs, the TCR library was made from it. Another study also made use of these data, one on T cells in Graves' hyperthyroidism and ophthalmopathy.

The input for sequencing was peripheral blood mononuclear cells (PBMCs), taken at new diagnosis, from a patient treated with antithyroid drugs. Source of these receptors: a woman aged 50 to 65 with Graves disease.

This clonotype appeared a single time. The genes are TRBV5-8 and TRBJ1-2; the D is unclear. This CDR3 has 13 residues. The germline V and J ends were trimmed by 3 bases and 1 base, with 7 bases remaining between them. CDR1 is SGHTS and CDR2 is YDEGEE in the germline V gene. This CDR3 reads CASSSRFNYGYTF. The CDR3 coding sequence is TGTGCCAGCAGCTCACGATTTAACTATGGCTACACCTTC.

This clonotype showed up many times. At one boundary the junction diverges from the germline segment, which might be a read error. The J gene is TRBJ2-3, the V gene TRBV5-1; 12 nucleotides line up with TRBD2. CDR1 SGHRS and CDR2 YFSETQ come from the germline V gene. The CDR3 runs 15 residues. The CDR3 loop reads CASSQTSGRPDTQYF. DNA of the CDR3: TGTGCCAGCAGCCAGACTAGCGGGAGACCAGATACGCAGTATTTT.

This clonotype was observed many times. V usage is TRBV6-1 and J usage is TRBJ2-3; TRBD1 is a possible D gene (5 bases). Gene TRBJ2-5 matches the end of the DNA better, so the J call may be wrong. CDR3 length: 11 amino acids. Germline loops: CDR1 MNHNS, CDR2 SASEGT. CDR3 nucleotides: TGTGCCAGCAGTGAACAGGGGACCCAGTACTTC. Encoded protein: CASSEQGTQYF.

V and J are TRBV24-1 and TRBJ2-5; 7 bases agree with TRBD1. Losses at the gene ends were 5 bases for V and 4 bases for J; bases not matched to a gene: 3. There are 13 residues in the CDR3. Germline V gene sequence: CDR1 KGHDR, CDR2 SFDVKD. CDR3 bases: TGTGCCACCAGTGGACAGGGCATAGAGACCCAGTACTTC. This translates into CATSGQGIETQYF.

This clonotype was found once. CDR3 bases: TGTGCCAGCAGCGCAGGGGGAAACACCGGGGAGCTGTTTTTT. Its translation is CASSAGGNTGELFF. This chain joins TRBV9 and TRBJ2-2, with TRBD1 identical over 7 bases. This CDR3 spans 14 amino acids. With 3 bases clipped from V and 2 bases from J, the junction kept 1 base outside the gene matches. Germline V CDR1 and CDR2: SGDLS, YYNGEE.